The 15 T cell receptor beta chains listed next were all sequenced from one sample in a study of shared clonotypes between healthy human individuals. CD45RO-negative CD8 cells positively selected for CCR7 made up the naive population, which excluded terminally differentiated effector memory CD45RA+ cells. Some clones are missing from TCRdb's copy, which holds only in-frame ones; the method was immunoSEQ multiplex PCR. Altogether some 2,000,000 clones are present, approximately 95% being singletons, with the ten largest covering around 1.1%. The sequenced sample consisted of naive CD8+ T cells sorted from blood. Receptor source: a man aged 18 to 30 in good health.

The chain couples TRBV19 to TRBJ1-6, with a weak D call TRBD1 (6 bases). The CDR3 is 14 amino acids. With 4 bases removed from V and 11 bases from J, the gap between germline ends came to 15 bases. CDR1 LNHDA and CDR2 SQIVND come from the germline V gene (reference sequence). CDR3 sequence reads: CASSKQGWGTPLHF. CDR3 nucleotides: TGTGCCAGTAGTAAACAGGGTTGGGGTACACCCCTCCACTTT.

The chain has TRBV5-8 and TRBJ2-7, with a possible D match to TRBD1 (6 bases). The ends were cut back, 3 bases at V and 3 bases at J, with 13 bases in the middle. Germline V gives CDR1 SGHTS, CDR2 YDEGEE. This CDR3 has 14 amino acids. CDR3 protein: CASSSTGLDYEQYF. DNA of the CDR3: TGTGCCAGCAGCTCTACAGGGTTAGACTACGAGCAGTACTTC.

The chain links TRBV5-1 to TRBJ2-2, with a possible D match to TRBD2 (6 bases). V was clipped by 7 bases and J by 2 bases, with 18 bases between them. The CDR3 has 16 amino acids. Germline V CDR1 and CDR2: SGHRS, YFSETQ. DNA for the CDR3: TGCGCCAGCTCGGTGACGCTAGCGAGTAACACCGGGGAGCTGTTTTTT. Amino acid sequence: CASSVTLASNTGELFF.

CDR3 loop: CASSFLAGGLQETQYF. The CDR3 DNA reads TGTGCCAGCAGCTTCTTAGCGGGGGGCCTCCAAGAGACCCAGTACTTC. This chain connects TRBV13 to TRBJ2-5; 10 bases are a match to TRBD2. This CDR3 spans 16 amino acids. The germline V gene encodes CDR1 PRHDT and CDR2 FYEKMQ (reference sequence). V lost 3 bases, J lost 1 base, and 5 bases stayed unmatched. Combining the CDR3 with reference TRBV13 and TRBJ2-5 gives the whole variable domain AAGVIQSPRHLIKEKRETATLKCYPIPRHDTVYWYQQGPGQDPQFLISFYEKMQSDKGSIPDRFSAQQFSDYHSELNMSSLELGDSALYFCASSFLAGGLQETQYFGPGTRLLVL.

Worth noting for this clone: One end of the junction does not line up with germline, which may come from a read error. The sample holds other DNA sequences that translate to the same CDR3. The rearrangement links TRBV18 to TRBJ2-7; TRBD2 matches at 10 bases. Germline-derived CDR1 and CDR2 are KGHSH and LQKENI. CDR3 length equals 16 residues. The CDR3 nucleotides read TGTGCCAGTTCACCGCCTATAGCGGGGGGCCCAGACGAGCAGTACTTC. Residues: CASSPPIAGGPDEQYF. Together with reference TRBV18 and TRBJ2-7, the CDR3 gives the full variable domain: NAGVMQNPRHLVRRRGQEARLRCSPMKGHSHVYWYRQLPEEGLKFMVYLQKENIIDESGMPKERFSAEFPKEGPSILRIQQVVRGDSAAYFCASSPPIAGGPDEQYFGPGTRLTVT.

The chain employs TRBV25-1 and TRBJ2-2, with D uncertain. The CDR3 contains 14 residues. The V gene's germline CDR1 is MGHDK and CDR2 SYGVNS. Trimming took 4 bases from V and 3 from J, leaving 9 bases between them. The chain's CDR3 is CASSALLYTGELFF. Written as DNA, the CDR3 is TGTGCCAGCAGTGCTCTCCTCTACACCGGGGAGCTGTTTTTT. Drawing the rest from reference TRBV25-1 and TRBJ2-2, the complete variable domain is EADIYQTPRYLVIGTGKKITLECSQTMGHDKMYWYQQDPGMELHLIHYSYGVNSTEKGDLSSESTVSRIRTEHFPLTLESARPSHTSQYLCASSALLYTGELFFGEGSRLTVL.

As DNA, the CDR3 is TGTGCCAGCAGCTCCTACCGGGACACGGAGAGGGGGATCTCCTACGAGCAGTACTTC. Its protein product is CASSSYRDTERGISYEQYF. The J gene is TRBJ2-7, the V gene TRBV7-9; weak D call: TRBD1 (6 bases). Germline V CDR1 and CDR2: SEHNR, FQNEAQ (reference sequence). The CDR3 runs 19 residues. The ends were cut back, 4 bases at V and 0 bases at J, with 25 bases in the middle.

This clone was observed a single time. The chain has TRBV6-1 and TRBJ2-7, with 9 bases aligning to TRBD1. CDR1 and CDR2 (germline): MNHNS, SASEGT. Losses at the gene ends were 2 bases for V and 3 bases for J; bases not matched to a gene: 2. The CDR3 spans 14 residues. CDR3 sequence (DNA): TGTGCCAGCAGTGAAACAGGGGGCGTCTACGAGCAGTACTTC. This gives the protein CASSETGGVYEQYF.

The rearrangement uses TRBV28 and TRBJ2-1; 10 bases align to TRBD2. CDR1 is MDHEN, CDR2 SYDVKM, per germline. V lost 3 bases and J lost 5; bases outside the gene matches: 13. This CDR3 is built from 18 residues. This chain's CDR3 is CASSLRSGGANPNNEQFF. The DNA for the CDR3 is TGTGCCAGCAGTTTGCGGAGCGGGGGGGCTAACCCCAACAATGAGCAGTTCTTC.

CDR3 sequence: CASSTLAGGLNDIQYF. Here the CDR3 DNA reads TGTGCCAGTAGTACCCTAGCGGGAGGTTTAAACGACATTCAGTACTTC. The chain recombines TRBV19 with TRBJ2-4; 11 bases fit TRBD2. The ends lost 4 bases at V and 8 bases at J; junction bases unmatched: 10. The germline CDR1 and CDR2 sequences are LNHDA and SQIVND (reference sequence). CDR3 length equals 16 residues.

This clone was seen once. J is TRBJ2-7 and V is TRBV30; TRBD2 matches 10 bases. J lost 2 bases, V lost 0 bases, and 10 bases had no gene match. CDR1 is GTSNPN and CDR2 is SVGIG in the germline V gene (reference sequence). The CDR3 extends over 17 amino acids. DNA for the CDR3: TGTGCCTGGAGTGTGGGGCTAGCGGGGGCCTTACCCTACGAGCAGTACTTC. Translated: CAWSVGLAGALPYEQYF.

The chain has TRBV11-3 and TRBJ1-5, with D perhaps TRBD1 (6 bases). V was cut by 4 bases and J by 7 bases, with 14 bases left in between. Germline lookup yields CDR1 SGHNT and CDR2 YENEEA. The CDR3 loop spans 14 amino acids. The CDR3 sequence is CASSSQGFGQPQHF. The CDR3 bases are TGTGCCAGCAGCTCACAGGGATTCGGACAGCCCCAGCATTTT.

On this clone: The sample has other DNA sequences that encode this CDR3 too. This rearrangement joins TRBV7-9 to TRBJ2-7; D may be TRBD1 or TRBD2 (5 bases each). Per germline, CDR1 SEHNR and CDR2 FQNEAQ (reference sequence). Deletions cut 4 bases from V and 3 bases from J, with 10 bases between. This CDR3 spans 13 amino acids. CDR3 sequence reads: CASSSRDRYEQYF. CDR3 in DNA: TGTGCCAGCAGCTCAAGGGACCGCTACGAGCAGTACTTC.

The rearrangement joins TRBV7-3 to TRBJ1-2, with D perhaps matching TRBD1 (5 bases). Germline CDR1 SGHTA, CDR2 FQGTGA. This CDR3 spans 13 amino acids. Trimming left V 0 bases short and J 6 bases short, with 8 bases between. CDR3 loop: CASSLTVGDGYTF. In nucleotides, the CDR3 is TGTGCCAGCAGCTTAACAGTAGGGGATGGCTACACCTTC.

This clone was recorded once. The rearrangement links TRBV27 to TRBJ1-6; TRBD1 matches at 7 bases. Germline loops: CDR1 MNHEY, CDR2 SMNVEV (reference sequence). CDR3 length: 17 residues. The junction had 14 bases not matched to a gene; V was cut back by 2 bases and J by 10 bases. CDR3 sequence reads: CASSLTRTGYVDSPLHF. The DNA of the CDR3 is TGTGCCAGCAGTTTAACGCGGACAGGCTACGTAGACTCACCCCTCCACTTT.